Here is one T cell receptor beta chain with its context. It has no known antigen specificity. Base-call qualities are not available, and no considerably larger clone is one nucleotide away. Germline trimming: 0 bases from V, 2 bases from J; junction bases outside gene matches: 5. There are 16 amino acids in the CDR3, from cysteine to phenylalanine inclusive. Here the CDR3 DNA is all that survives: 48 bases in frame from base 1. Sequences LGHNT (CDR1) and FRNRAP (CDR2) are obtained from the germline V gene. This specimen belongs to a study of OX40 agonist ivuxolimab in advanced cancers. Looking at the study overall: Ivuxolimab, which targeted the costimulatory receptor OX40 (CD134), was an agonistic, fully human IgG2 monoclonal antibody. Peripheral TCRbeta sequencing aimed to test whether ivuxolimab altered TCR sequence diversity and caused clonal T-cell expansion. Patients were allowed to have had prior anti-PD-1, anti-PD-L1 or anti-CTLA-4 therapy, and approximately 39% of the dose-escalation patients had been treated with checkpoint inhibitors. Three dose-escalation patients achieved partial responses, one with hepatocellular carcinoma and two with cutaneous melanoma. A male proportion of roughly 80% and a mean age of approximately 61 years, ranging from 23 to 79, were recorded for the dose-escalation cohort. The monotherapy dose-escalation portion (N = 52 patients) of the phase I ivuxolimab trial is reported in the paper. Intravenous ivuxolimab was administered to patients every 2 weeks at six dose levels: 0.01, 0.1, 0.3, 1.5, 3 and 10 mg/kg. Of the roughly 52 dose-escalation patients, hepatocellular carcinoma was present in around 20, melanoma in around 15, renal cell carcinoma in 9 and head and neck cancer in 9. The full study reports these points: At doses of 0.1 to 3.0 mg/kg, clonal expansion of both CD4+ and CD8+ T cells in blood was seen between baseline and week 6. In the 0.1-3.0 mg/kg groups, partial responders were among the patients with the lowest normalized peripheral clonal expansion, particularly in CD8+ T cells. The antigen specificity of the peripheral T cells that underwent clonal expansion was not determined. On average, CD8+ T cells showed more expanded clones than CD4+ T cells after ivuxolimab. Low levels of normalized T-cell clonal expansion were also seen in some patients who did not respond.

Genomic DNA was extracted from sorted cells for sequencing of the TCRbeta CDR3 region. The immunoSEQ Assay was used to sequence the TCRbeta CDR3 regions. Here the immuneACCESS table is served through TCRdb, limited to in-frame sequences with V and J called. Missing clones are a known gap in these copies; in checked studies unresolved V genes cover under half, and the rest lacks a known reason. The sample table shows roughly 80,000 clones, and 86% are seen once. About 6.9% of the sample rests with the top ten. Patients with a history of autoimmune disease or receiving systemic immunosuppression were excluded from the trial. Peripheral blood for TCR sequencing was drawn from every dose cohort at baseline, at cycle 4 day 1 and at cycle 7 day 1. Samples were obtained from an open-label, multicenter, first-in-human phase I dose-escalation trial of ivuxolimab. The trial enrolled adults with locally advanced or metastatic head and neck squamous cell, hepatocellular, melanoma or renal cell carcinoma. Before TCR sequencing, CD4+ and CD8+ T cells were separately sorted from peripheral blood.

This specimen consisted of CD4+ or CD8+ T cells sorted from blood, obtained in a trial of the OX40 agonist ivuxolimab. The V gene is TRBV12-5 and the J gene is TRBJ2-7, with 9 bases matching TRBD2. The sequence was collected from an adult with an advanced solid tumor such as melanoma, head and neck, liver or kidney cancer. The CDR3 protein sequence reads: CASGLVLGGGAYEQYF. The sequenced DNA is TGTGCTAGTGGTTTGGTACTAGGCGGGGGGGCCTACGAGCAGTACTTC. The CDR3, completed at both ends by the reference TRBV12-5 and TRBJ2-7 genes, gives the full variable domain DARVTQTPRHKVTEMGQEVTMRCQPILGHNTVFWYRQTMMQGLELLAYFRNRAPLDDSGMPKDRFSAEMPDATLATLKIQPSEPRDSAVYFCASGLVLGGGAYEQYFGPGTRLTVT.